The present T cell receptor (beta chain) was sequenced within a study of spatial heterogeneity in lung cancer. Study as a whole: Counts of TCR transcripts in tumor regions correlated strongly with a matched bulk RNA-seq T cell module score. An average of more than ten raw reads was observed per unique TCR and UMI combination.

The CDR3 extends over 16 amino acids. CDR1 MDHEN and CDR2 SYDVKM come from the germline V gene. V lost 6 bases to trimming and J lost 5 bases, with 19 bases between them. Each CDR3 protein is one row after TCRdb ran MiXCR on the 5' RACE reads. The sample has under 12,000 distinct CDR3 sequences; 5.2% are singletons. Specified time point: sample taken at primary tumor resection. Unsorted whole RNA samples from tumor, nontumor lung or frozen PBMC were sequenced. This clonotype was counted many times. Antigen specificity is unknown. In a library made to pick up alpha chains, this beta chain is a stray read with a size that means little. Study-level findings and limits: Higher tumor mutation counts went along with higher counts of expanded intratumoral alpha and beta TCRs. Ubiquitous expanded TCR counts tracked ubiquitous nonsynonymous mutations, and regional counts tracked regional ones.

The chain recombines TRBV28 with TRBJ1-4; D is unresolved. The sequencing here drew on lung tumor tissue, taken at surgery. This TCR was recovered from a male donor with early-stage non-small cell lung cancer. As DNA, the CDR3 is TGTGCCAGCAGCGTCACAGCGGAAGGGAAAAATGAAAAACTGTTTTTT. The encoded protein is CASSVTAEGKNEKLFF.